This T cell receptor (beta chain) stems from a study of shared clonotypes between healthy human individuals. Using immunoSEQ multiplex PCR, the repertoire was profiled, and TCRdb retains in-frame clones only, with some absent. There are 2.3 million or so clones in the sample; approximately 95% occur only once, and about 0.37% lies in the top ten. The CDR3 covers 14 residues. Germline V gene data show CDR1 as MNHNS and CDR2 as SASEGT. V was pared by 5 bases and J by 3 bases, with 13 bases between. This clonotype originated in a man in his late teens or twenties in good health. Some clones in this sample may be carry-over from other donors' samples. The V and J genes are TRBV6-1 and TRBJ1-1, with TRBD1 as a possible D gene (5 bases). Sequencing was done on a sample of naive CD4+ T cells from PBMCs. Subset defined: CD45RA+ positively selected. The CDR3: CASSWDPGDTEAFF. CDR3 in DNA: TGTGCCAGCAGTTGGGACCCGGGGGACACTGAAGCTTTCTTT.